What follows describes a single TCR beta chain. The CDR3 runs to 19 residues. With 1 base removed from V and 0 bases from J, the gap between germline ends came to 16 bases. CDR1 and CDR2 from the germline V gene are SGHVS and FQNEAQ. The source of the sample is a study of CD8 T cells in Susac syndrome. Negative isolation was used for CD8+ and CD4+ T cells, and FACS enrichment was applied to TEMRA cells. The authors reverse transcribed roughly 0.5 to 1 ug RNA with random hexamers. The CDR3 of TCR beta was amplified by immunoSEQ multiplex PCR across 54 Vbeta and 13 Jbeta. TCRdb called the immunoSEQ multiplex PCR reads again in MiXCR, with one record for every CDR3 protein. The data show approximately 160,000 distinct CDR3 sequences, 80% to 95% seen once.

Sequencing input: CD4+ T cells from PBMCs. The V and J genes are TRBV7-8 and TRBJ2-6; D uncertain. The receptor's source is a human donor in good health. Here the CDR3 reads CASSLEEARSLSGANVLTF. CDR3 bases: TGTGCCAGCAGCTTAGAGGAAGCCCGCTCCCTCTCTGGGGCCAACGTCCTGACTTTC.